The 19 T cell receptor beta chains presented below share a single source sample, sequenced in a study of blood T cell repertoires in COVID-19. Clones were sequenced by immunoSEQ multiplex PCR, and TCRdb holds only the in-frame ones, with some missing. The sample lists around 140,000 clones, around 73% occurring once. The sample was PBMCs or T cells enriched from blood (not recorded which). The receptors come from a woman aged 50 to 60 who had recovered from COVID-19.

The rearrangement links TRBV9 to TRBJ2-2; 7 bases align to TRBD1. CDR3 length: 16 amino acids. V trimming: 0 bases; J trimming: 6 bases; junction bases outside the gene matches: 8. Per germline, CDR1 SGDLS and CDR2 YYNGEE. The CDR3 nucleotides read TGTGCCAGCAGCGTAGTCCAGACAGGGATTCCCGGGGAGCTGTTTTTT. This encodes CASSVVQTGIPGELFF.

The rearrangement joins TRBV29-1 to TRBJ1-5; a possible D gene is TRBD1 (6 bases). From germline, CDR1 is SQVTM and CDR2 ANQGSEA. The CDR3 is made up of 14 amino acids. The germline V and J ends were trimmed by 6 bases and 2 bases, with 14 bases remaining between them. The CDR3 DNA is TGCAGCGTGGCGACAGGTCCCGGCAATCAGCCCCAGCATTTT. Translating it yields CSVATGPGNQPQHF.

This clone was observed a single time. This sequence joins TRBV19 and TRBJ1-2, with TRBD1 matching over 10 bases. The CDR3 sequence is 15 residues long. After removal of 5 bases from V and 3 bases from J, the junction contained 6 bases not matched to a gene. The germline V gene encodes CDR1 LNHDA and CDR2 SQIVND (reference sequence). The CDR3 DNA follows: TGTGCCAGTAGTGGCCCGGACAGGGGGGACTATGGCTACACCTTC. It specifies CASSGPDRGDYGYTF.

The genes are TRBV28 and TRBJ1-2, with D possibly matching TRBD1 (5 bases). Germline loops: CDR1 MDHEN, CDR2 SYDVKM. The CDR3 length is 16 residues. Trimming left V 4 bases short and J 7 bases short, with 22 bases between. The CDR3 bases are TGTGCCAGCAGTTCCGGACTTACGGGGGTTCTAGGTGGCTACACCTTC. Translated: CASSSGLTGVLGGYTF.

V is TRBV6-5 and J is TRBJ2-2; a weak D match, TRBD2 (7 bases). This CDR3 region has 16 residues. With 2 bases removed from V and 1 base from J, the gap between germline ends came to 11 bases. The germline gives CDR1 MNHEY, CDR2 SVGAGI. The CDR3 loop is CASSYRGGLNTGELFF. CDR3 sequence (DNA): TGTGCCAGCAGTTACAGGGGGGGCCTGAACACCGGGGAGCTGTTTTTT.

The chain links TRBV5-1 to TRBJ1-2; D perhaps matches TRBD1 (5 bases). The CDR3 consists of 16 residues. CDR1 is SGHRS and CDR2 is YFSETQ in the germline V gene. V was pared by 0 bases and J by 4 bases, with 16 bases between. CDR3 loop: CASSLEGASASYGYTF. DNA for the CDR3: TGCGCCAGCAGCTTGGAAGGGGCATCCGCCAGCTATGGCTACACCTTC.

CDR3 residues: CASSPEGQNYISYEQYF. DNA for the CDR3: TGTGCCAGCTCACCGGAAGGACAGAACTATATCTCCTACGAGCAGTACTTC. This chain links TRBV18 with TRBJ2-7, with D tentatively TRBD1 (6 bases). The CDR3 has 17 amino acids. Germline V gives CDR1 KGHSH, CDR2 LQKENI. V was trimmed by 3 bases and J by 0 bases, leaving 18 bases between them.

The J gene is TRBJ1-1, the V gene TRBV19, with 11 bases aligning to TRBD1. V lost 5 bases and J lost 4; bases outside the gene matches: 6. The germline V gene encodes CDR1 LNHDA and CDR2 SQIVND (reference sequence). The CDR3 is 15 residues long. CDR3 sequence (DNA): TGTGCCAGTAGTTTCAGGACAGGGGGCGGCACTGAAGCTTTCTTT. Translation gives CASSFRTGGGTEAFF. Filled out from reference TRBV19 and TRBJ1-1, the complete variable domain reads DGGITQSPKYLFRKEGQNVTLSCEQNLNHDAMYWYRQDPGQGLRLIYYSQIVNDFQKGDIAEGYSVSREKKESFPLTVTSAQKNPTAFYLCASSFRTGGGTEAFFGQGTRLTVV.

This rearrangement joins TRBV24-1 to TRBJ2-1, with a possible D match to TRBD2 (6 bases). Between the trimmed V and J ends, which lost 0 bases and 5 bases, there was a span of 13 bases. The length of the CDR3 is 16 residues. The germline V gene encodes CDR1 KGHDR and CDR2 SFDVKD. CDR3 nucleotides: TGTGCCACCAGTGATTTGTCGGGGGAAGGTAACAATGAGCAGTTCTTC. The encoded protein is CATSDLSGEGNNEQFF.

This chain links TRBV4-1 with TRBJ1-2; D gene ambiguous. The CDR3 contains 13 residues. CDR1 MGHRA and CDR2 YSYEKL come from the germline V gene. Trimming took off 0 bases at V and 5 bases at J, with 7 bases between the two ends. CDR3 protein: CASSQDRKYGYTF. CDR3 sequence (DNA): TGCGCCAGCAGCCAAGACAGGAAATATGGCTACACCTTC.

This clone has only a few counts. The CDR3 loop is CASSGQTGWGGNQPQHF. CDR3 DNA: TGTGCCAGCAGTGGCCAGACAGGGTGGGGCGGCAATCAGCCCCAGCATTTT. The V and J genes are TRBV6-1 and TRBJ1-5, with 7 bases aligning to TRBD1. The CDR3 is 17 amino acids. The V and J ends lost 4 bases and 2 bases, in that order; junction bases with no gene match: 11. Per germline, CDR1 MNHNS and CDR2 SASEGT.

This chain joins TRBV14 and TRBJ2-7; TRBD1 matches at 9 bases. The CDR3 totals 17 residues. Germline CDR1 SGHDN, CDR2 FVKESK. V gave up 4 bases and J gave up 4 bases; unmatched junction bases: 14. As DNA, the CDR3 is TGTGCCAGCAGCCGAGAAACCGGGACAGGGACGGTTTACGAGCAGTACTTC. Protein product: CASSRETGTGTVYEQYF.

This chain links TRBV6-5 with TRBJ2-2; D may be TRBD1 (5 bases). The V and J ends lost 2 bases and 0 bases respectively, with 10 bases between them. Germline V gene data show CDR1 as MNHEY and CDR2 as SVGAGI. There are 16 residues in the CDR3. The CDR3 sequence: CASSYQTAANTGELFF. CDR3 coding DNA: TGTGCCAGCAGTTACCAGACAGCCGCGAACACCGGGGAGCTGTTTTTT.

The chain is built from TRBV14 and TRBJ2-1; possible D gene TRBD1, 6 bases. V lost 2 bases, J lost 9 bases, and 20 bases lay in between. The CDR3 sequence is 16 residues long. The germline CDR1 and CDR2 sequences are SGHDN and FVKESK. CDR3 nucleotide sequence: TGTGCCAGCAGCCAAAGTTTTGGGACATCATTGATTGAGCAGTTCTTC. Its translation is CASSQSFGTSLIEQFF.

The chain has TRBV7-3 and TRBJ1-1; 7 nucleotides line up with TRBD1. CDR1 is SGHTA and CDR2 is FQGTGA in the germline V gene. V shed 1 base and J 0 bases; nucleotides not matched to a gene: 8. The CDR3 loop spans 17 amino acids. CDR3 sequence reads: CASSLIGGQLMNTEAFF. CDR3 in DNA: TGTGCCAGCAGCTTAATTGGGGGACAGCTCATGAACACTGAAGCTTTCTTT. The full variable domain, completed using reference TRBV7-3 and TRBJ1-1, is GAGVSQTPSNKVTEKGKYVELRCDPISGHTALYWYRQSLGQGPEFLIYFQGTGAADDSGLPNDRFFAVRPEGSVSTLKIQRTERGDSAVYLCASSLIGGQLMNTEAFFGQGTRLTVV.

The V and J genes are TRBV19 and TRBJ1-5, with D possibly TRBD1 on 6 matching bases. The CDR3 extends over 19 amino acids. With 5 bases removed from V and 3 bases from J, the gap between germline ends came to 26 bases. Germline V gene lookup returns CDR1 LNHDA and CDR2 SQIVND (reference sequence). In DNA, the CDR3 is TGTGCCAGTAGTGTCCACAGGGCGTCGGGTAAGGGTCACAATCAGCCCCAGCATTTT. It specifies CASSVHRASGKGHNQPQHF.

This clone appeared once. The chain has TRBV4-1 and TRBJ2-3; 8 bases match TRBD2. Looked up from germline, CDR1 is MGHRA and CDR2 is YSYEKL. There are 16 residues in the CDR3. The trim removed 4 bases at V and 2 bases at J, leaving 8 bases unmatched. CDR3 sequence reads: CASSRQAGGSTDTQYF. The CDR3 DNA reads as TGCGCCAGCAGCCGCCAGGCGGGGGGCTCCACAGATACGCAGTATTTT.

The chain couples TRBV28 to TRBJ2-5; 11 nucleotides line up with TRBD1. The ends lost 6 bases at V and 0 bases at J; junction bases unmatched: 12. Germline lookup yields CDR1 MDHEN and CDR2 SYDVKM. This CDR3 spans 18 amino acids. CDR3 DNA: TGTGCCAGCAGCCCCCCGGCGGGACAGGGGGTTGACCAAGAGACCCAGTACTTC. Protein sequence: CASSPPAGQGVDQETQYF.

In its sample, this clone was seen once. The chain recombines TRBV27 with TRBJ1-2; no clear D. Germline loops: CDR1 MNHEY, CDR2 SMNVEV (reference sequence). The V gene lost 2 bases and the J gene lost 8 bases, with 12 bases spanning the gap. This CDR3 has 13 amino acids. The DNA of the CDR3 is TGTGCCAGCAGTTTAGCCCCGAGCGGAGGCTACACCTTC. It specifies CASSLAPSGGYTF.